This T cell receptor (beta chain) derives from a study of cytomegalovirus exposure and HLA in healthy donors. Trimming took 5 bases from V and 2 from J, leaving 7 bases between them. The germline CDR1 and CDR2 sequences are SGHNT and YENEEA. The CDR3 runs to 14 residues. General study results and limits: With high specificity and sensitivity, the classifier reportedly diagnosed cytomegalovirus status. Most observed TCR sequences were rare, whereas some public TCRs were detected in many donors.

As concerns this clone: The antigen remains undetermined.

The protocol was immunoSEQ multiplex PCR, while the TCRdb copy is restricted to in-frame clones and leaves out a portion. This table has roughly 280,000 clones, 80% to 90% appearing once. This sequence was found in a woman between 18 and 30 years old in good health and CMV-seronegative. The J gene is TRBJ2-6, the V gene TRBV11-3; D gene uncertain. The material sequenced was PBMCs. The CDR3 here is CASSRVTGANVLTF. CDR3 in DNA: TGTGCCAGCAGCCGCGTAACTGGGGCCAACGTCCTGACTTTC.